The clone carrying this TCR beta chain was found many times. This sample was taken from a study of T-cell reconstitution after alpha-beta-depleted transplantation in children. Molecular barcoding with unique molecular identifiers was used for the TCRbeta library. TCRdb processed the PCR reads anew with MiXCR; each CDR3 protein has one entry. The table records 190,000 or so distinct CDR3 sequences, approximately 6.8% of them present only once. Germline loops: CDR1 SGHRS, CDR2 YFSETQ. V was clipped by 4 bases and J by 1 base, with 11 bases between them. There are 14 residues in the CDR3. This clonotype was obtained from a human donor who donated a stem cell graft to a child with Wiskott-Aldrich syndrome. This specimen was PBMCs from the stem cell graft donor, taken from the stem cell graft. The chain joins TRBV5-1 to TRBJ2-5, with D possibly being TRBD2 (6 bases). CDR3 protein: CASSAGFGQETQYF. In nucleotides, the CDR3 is TGCGCCAGCAGCGCGGGGTTCGGCCAAGAGACCCAGTACTTC.